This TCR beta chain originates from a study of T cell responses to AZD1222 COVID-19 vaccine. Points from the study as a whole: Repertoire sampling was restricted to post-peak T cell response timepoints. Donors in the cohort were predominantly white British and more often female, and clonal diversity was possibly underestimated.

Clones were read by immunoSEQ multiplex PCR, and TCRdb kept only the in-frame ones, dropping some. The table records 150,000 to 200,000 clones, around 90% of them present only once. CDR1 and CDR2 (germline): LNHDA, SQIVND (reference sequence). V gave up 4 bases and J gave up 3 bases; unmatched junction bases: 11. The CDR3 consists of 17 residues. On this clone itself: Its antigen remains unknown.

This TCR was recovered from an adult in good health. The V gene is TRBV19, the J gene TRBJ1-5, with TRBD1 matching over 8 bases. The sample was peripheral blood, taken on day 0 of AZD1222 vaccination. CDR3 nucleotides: TGTGCCAGTAGTACTCGCGGGACAGGACGCCCCAATCAGCCCCAGCATTTT. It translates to CASSTRGTGRPNQPQHF.